These T cell receptor beta chains were read from a single sample in a study of cytomegalovirus exposure and HLA in healthy donors. Clones were read by immunoSEQ multiplex PCR, and TCRdb kept only the in-frame ones, dropping some. The table lists roughly 160,000 clones, about 80% of them singletons. Sequenced material: PBMCs. These receptors all come from a woman between 45 and 65 years old in good health and CMV-seronegative. Each CDR3 is given with its conserved first and last residue.

CDR3 protein | J gene | V gene
CASSARDRGYEQYF | TRBJ2-7 | TRBV5-4
CASSGPIYGYTF | TRBJ1-2 | TRBV7-9
CASSLLAARWGSYNEQFF | TRBJ2-1 | TRBV27
CASSPRTRRGYTF | TRBJ1-2 | TRBV28
CAWRDPGLAQETQYF | TRBJ2-5 | TRBV30
CASSLGWTKFTYEQYF | TRBJ2-7 | TRBV7-2
CASTTLPGNNNEQYF | TRBJ2-7 | TRBV5-1
CASGAGQGFQPQHF | TRBJ1-5 | TRBV2
CASSGGQGDVNTIYF | TRBJ1-3 | TRBV2
CSVGGQGRDGELFF | TRBJ2-2 | TRBV29-1
CASSARDFGYEQYF | TRBJ2-7 | TRBV19
CASSLSGQGAYEKLFF | TRBJ1-4 | TRBV28
CTSSLVSSGGGVGPETQYF | TRBJ2-5 | TRBV1
CASSYSRRGRTEAFF | TRBJ1-1 | TRBV6-5